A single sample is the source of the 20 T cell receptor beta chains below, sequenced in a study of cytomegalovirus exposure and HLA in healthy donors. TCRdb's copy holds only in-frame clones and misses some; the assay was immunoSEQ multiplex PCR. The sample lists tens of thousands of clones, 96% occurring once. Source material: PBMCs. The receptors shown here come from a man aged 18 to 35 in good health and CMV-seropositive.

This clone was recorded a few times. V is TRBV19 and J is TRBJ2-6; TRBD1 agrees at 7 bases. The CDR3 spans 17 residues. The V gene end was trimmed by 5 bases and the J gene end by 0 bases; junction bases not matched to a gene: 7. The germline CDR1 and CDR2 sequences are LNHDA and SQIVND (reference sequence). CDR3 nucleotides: TGTGCCAGTAGTCCCCAGGGGGATAGCTCTGGGGCCAACGTCCTGACTTTC. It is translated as CASSPQGDSSGANVLTF.

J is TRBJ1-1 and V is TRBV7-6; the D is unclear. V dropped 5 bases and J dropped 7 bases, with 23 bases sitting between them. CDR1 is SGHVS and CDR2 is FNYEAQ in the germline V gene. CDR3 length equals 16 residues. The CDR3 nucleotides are TGTGCCAGCAGCCGCACATTACGATCTCCCTCCCATGAAGCTTTCTTT. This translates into CASSRTLRSPSHEAFF.

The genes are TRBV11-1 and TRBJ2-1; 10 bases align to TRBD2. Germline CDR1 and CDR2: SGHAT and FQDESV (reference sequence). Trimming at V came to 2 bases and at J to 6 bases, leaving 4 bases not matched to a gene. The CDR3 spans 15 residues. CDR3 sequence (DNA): TGTGCCAGCAGCTTACTCCTAGCGGGAGTCAATGAGCAGTTCTTC. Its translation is CASSLLLAGVNEQFF.

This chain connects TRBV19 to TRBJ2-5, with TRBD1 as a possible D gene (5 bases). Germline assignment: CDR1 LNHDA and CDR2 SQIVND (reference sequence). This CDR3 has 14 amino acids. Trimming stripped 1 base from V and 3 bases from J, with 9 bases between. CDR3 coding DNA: TGTGCCAGTAGTATAGTGGGCAGGGAAGAGACCCAGTACTTC. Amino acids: CASSIVGREETQYF.

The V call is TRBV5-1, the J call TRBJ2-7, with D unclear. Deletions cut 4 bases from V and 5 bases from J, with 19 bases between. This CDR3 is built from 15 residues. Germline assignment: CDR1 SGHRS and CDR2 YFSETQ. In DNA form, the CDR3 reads TGCGCCAGCAGCCAGCTTGGCCAGGAACACCACGAGCAGTACTTC. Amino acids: CASSQLGQEHHEQYF.

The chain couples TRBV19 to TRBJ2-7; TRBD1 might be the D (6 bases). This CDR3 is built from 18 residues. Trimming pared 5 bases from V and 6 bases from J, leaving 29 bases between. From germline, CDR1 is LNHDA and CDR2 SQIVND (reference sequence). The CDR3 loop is CASSLYPVVSRGRVEQYF. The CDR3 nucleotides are TGTGCCAGTAGTCTATATCCCGTCGTATCCAGGGGTAGGGTCGAGCAGTACTTC.

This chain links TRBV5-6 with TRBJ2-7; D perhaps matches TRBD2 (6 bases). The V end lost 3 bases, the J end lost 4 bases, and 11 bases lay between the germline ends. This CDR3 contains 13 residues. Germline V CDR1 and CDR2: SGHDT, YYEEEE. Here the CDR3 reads CASSSVLAYEQYF. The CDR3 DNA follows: TGTGCCAGCAGCTCCGTACTAGCTTACGAGCAGTACTTC.

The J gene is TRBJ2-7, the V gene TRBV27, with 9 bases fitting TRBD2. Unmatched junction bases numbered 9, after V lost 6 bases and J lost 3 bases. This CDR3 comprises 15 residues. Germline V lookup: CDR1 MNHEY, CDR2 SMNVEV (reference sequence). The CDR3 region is CASSPNSGRGYEQYF. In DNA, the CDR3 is TGTGCCAGCAGCCCTAATAGCGGGAGAGGCTACGAGCAGTACTTC.

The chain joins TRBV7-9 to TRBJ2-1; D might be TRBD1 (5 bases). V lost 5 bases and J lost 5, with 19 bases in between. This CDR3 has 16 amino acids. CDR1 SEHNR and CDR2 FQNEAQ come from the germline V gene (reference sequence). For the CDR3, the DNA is TGTGCCAGCAGCACGACTCAAGGGGTAGGGAACAATGAGCAGTTCTTC. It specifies CASSTTQGVGNNEQFF.

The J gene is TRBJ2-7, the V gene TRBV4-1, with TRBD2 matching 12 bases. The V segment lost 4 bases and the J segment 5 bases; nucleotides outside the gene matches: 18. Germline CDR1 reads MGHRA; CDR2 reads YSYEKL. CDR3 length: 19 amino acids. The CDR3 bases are TGCGCCAGCAGCCCCCTGGTGTCTAGCGGGAGGGCCGCTCTCCACGAGCAGTACTTC. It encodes CASSPLVSSGRAALHEQYF.

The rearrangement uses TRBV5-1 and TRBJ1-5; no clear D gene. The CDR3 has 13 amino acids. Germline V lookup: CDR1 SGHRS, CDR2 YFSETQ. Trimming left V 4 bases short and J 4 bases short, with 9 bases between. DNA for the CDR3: TGCGCCAGCAGCACGGGTGCAAATCAGCCCCAGCATTTT. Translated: CASSTGANQPQHF.

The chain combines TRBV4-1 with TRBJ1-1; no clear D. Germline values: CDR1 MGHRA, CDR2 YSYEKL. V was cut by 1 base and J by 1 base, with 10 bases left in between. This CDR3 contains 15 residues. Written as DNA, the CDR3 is TGCGCCAGCAGCCAAGTCCGGGAACCGAACACTGAAGCTTTCTTT. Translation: CASSQVREPNTEAFF.

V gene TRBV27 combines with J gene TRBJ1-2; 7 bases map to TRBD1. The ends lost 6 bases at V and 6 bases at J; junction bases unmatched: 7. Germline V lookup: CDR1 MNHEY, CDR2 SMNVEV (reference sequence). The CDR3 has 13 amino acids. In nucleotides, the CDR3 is TGTGCCAGCAGGACAGGGTACAATCATGGCTACACCTTC. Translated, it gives CASRTGYNHGYTF.

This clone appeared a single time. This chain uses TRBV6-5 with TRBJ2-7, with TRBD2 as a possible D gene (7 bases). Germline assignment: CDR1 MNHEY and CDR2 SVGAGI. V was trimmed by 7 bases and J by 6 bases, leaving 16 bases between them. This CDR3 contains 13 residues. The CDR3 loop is CASKGEGLGEQYF. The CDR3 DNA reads TGTGCCAGCAAGGGGGAGGGCCTCGGCGAGCAGTACTTC.

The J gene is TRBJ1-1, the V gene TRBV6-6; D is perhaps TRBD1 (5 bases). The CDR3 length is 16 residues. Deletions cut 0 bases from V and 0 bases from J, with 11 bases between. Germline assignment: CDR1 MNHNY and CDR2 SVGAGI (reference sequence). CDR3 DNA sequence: TGTGCCAGCAGTTACTCGCACGGACAACTGAACACTGAAGCTTTCTTT. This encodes CASSYSHGQLNTEAFF.

The CDR3 nucleotides read TGTGCCACGGCTGGACTAGCGGGAGGGTTAAGCTCCTACGAGCAGTACTTC. Amino acids: CATAGLAGGLSSYEQYF. V gene TRBV10-3 combines with J gene TRBJ2-7, with 15 nucleotides matching TRBD2. Trimming at V came to 10 bases and at J to 0 bases, leaving 10 bases not matched to a gene. CDR3 size: 17 residues. Germline assignment: CDR1 ENHRY and CDR2 SYGVKD.

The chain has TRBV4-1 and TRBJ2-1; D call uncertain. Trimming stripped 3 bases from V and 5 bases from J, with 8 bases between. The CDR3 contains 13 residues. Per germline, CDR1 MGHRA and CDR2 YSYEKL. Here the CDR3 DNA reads TGCGCCAGCAGCCAGACTGGAGACAATGAGCAGTTCTTC. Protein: CASSQTGDNEQFF.

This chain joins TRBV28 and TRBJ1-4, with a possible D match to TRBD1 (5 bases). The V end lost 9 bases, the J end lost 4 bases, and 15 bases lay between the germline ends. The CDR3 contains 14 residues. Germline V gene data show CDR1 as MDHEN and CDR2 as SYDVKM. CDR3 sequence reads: CASSEEGRNEKLFF. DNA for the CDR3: TGTGCCAGTTCGGAGGAGGGGCGTAATGAAAAACTGTTTTTT.

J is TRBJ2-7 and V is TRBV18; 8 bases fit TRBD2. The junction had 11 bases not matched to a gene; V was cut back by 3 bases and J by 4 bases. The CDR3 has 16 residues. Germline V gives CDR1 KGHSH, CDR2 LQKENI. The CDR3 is CASSPGEIAGSYEQYF. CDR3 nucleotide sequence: TGTGCCAGCTCACCGGGGGAGATAGCGGGAAGTTACGAGCAGTACTTC.

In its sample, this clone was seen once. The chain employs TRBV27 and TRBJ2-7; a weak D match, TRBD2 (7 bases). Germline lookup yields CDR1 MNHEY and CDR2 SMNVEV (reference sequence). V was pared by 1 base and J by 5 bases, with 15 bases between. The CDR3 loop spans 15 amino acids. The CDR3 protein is CASSLYGGRVNEQYF. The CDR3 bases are TGTGCCAGCAGTTTATACGGGGGGCGCGTCAACGAGCAGTACTTC.